This T cell receptor beta chain comes out of a study of T cells expressing NK-cell markers. The wider study: There were seven HCMV-seropositive donors and one seronegative donor among the eight sequenced.

Per germline, CDR1 MNHEY and CDR2 SVGAGI. The CDR3 is 17 amino acids. Broader study findings: Once again these clonotypes came out on top in the CD3+CD56-NKG2C+ fraction of a handful of donors.

Remarks on this clonotype: What it binds is unknown.

Each CDR3 protein gets one entry in TCRdb, which reprocessed the 5' RACE reads and gives no DNA. The sample features about 120,000 distinct CDR3 sequences, with less than 20% in its top ten. The chain couples TRBV6-5 to TRBJ2-3; no DNA is available, so the TRBD1 call from TCRdb remains unchecked. The sequencing input was blood T cells: a sorted CD56 or NKG2C T cell subset, CD4+ or CD8+ T cells, or bulk PBMC T cells (not recorded which). The receptor comes from a woman between 18 and 70 years old in good health. CDR3 protein: CASSYLGVIGVTDTQYF.